This T cell receptor (beta chain) is drawn from a study of blood T cell repertoires in COVID-19. On the study more broadly: Sample material is recorded as cDNA or gDNA derived from T cells, B-cell-depleted T cells, or PBMCs.

The V and J ends lost 5 bases and 7 bases, in that order; junction bases with no gene match: 7. The CDR3 has 12 amino acids. Germline V gene lookup returns CDR1 SQVTM and CDR2 ANQGSEA. Original analysis: Estimation of nucleated cell counts was performed using reference gene primer amplification. Libraries were prepared by immunoSEQ multiplex PCR; TCRdb keeps only in-frame clonotypes and omits some of them. V and J calls and clone size are those listed in that table; D and trimming were worked out from the DNA. In the table there are some 180,000 clones, approximately 85% of which are singletons. The table lists this clone with a count of one. Adults between roughly 18 and 90 years of age took part from about 24 US areas. Each participant's cohort was designated according to participant-reported clinical history.

This TCR was sampled from a middle-aged man who had recovered from COVID-19. This chain uses TRBV29-1 with TRBJ1-2; 7 positions match TRBD1. The sample consisted of PBMCs or T cells enriched from blood (not recorded which). CDR3 amino acids: CSVLTGVGGYTF. The CDR3 region has the DNA TGCAGCGTTCTTACAGGGGTTGGTGGCTACACCTTC.